Listed below are T cell receptor beta chains from one sample, sequenced in a study of T cells in Graves' hyperthyroidism and ophthalmopathy. TCRdb recomputed calls from the multiplex PCR reads with MiXCR, one row per CDR3 protein. The table shows 300,000 to 450,000 distinct CDR3 sequences, with around 14% occurring only once. The sample comprised blood. These receptor sequences come from a woman younger than 30 with Graves' hyperthyroidism that later progressed to Graves' ophthalmopathy. CDR3s include the opening cysteine and the closing phenylalanine or tryptophan. A D gene is named only where the DNA matches it firmly. Expanded clones get a size class; other rows say once, few or many, or leave the size out.

TRBJ1-1 | TRBV6-6 | many | NA | CASSYTTAPKRAEAFF | TGTGCCAGCAGTTACACGACGGCCCCGAAGAGAGCTGAAGCTTTCTTT
TRBJ2-1 | TRBV28 | many | TRBD2 | CASSWFKRENEQFF | TGTGCCAGCAGTTGGTTCAAGCGGGAGAATGAGCAGTTCTTC
TRBJ2-3 | TRBV6-5 | many | NA | CASSYSKARGTDTQYF | TGTGCCAGCAGTTACTCGAAAGCCAGAGGTACAGATACGCAGTATTTT
TRBJ1-4 | TRBV9 | NA | NA | CAGSVSYRASNEKLFF | TGTGCCGGCAGCGTTAGTTACAGGGCAAGTAATGAAAAACTGTTTTTT
TRBJ2-1 | TRBV28 | many | TRBD1 | CASSRPGQGWSSYNEQFF | TGTGCCAGCAGCCGCCCGGGACAGGGATGGTCCTCCTACAATGAGCAGTTCTTC
TRBJ2-1 | TRBV7-3 | many | TRBD1 | CASSLYPGTGGDEQFF | TGTGCCAGCAGCTTATACCCCGGGACAGGGGGGGATGAGCAGTTCTTC
TRBJ1-3 | TRBV10-3 | NA | NA | CAISESDRSGNTIYF | TGTGCCATCAGTGAGTCAGATCGCTCTGGAAACACCATATATTTT
TRBJ2-1 | TRBV2 | many | TRBD1 | CATTQGAGGNNEQFF | TGTGCCACCACACAGGGGGCGGGCGGAAACAATGAGCAGTTCTTC
TRBJ2-3 | TRBV28 | many | NA | CASSLSAYTDTQYF | TGTGCCAGCAGCCTTAGCGCATACACAGATACGCAGTATTTT
TRBJ2-7 | TRBV13 | many | TRBD2 | CASSLGREGQYEQYF | TGTGCCAGCAGCTTAGGGCGGGAGGGCCAATACGAGCAGTACTTC
TRBJ1-6 | TRBV11-2 | NA | TRBD1 | CASSLTGTGLPNSPLHF | TGTGCCAGCAGCTTGACGGGGACAGGCCTCCCTAATTCACCCCTCCACTTT
TRBJ1-4 | TRBV20-1 | few | TRBD1 | CSARNRGLQTNEKLFF | TGCAGTGCTAGAAACAGGGGGCTCCAAACTAATGAAAAACTGTTTTTT
TRBJ2-7 | TRBV7-9 | many | TRBD1 | CASSFSRTGRTYEQYF | TGTGCCAGCAGCTTCAGTCGGACAGGGCGCACCTACGAGCAGTACTTC
TRBJ2-7 | TRBV5-1 | many | NA | CASSLSGTSYEQYF | TGCGCCAGCAGCTTGTCAGGGACCTCCTACGAGCAGTACTTC
TRBJ2-1 | TRBV4-1 | NA | TRBD2 | CASSQSPQRLAGGSYNEQFF | TGCGCCAGCAGCCAAAGTCCCCAAAGACTAGCGGGAGGGTCCTACAATGAGCAGTTCTTC
TRBJ2-7 | TRBV20-1 | many | NA | CSAMGNEQYF | TGCAGTGCTATGGGAAACGAGCAGTACTTC
TRBJ2-2 | TRBV7-6 | many | TRBD2 | CASSLTSGNTGELFF | TGTGCCAGCAGCTTAACTAGCGGGAACACCGGGGAGCTGTTTTTT
TRBJ2-5 | TRBV5-1 | NA | NA | CASSLGGPVLLGETQYF | TGCGCCAGCAGCTTGGGGGGCCCTGTCTTGTTAGGGGAGACCCAGTACTTC
TRBJ1-5 | TRBV2 | NA | NA | CASSVSGRNQPQHF | TGTGCCAGCAGTGTCTCAGGGCGGAATCAGCCCCAGCATTTT
TRBJ2-2 | TRBV24-1 | many | TRBD2 | CATSDPGLATGELFF | TGTGCCACCAGTGATCCGGGACTAGCCACCGGGGAGCTGTTTTTT
TRBJ2-1 | TRBV11-3 | many | NA | CASSLTGPTKQFF | TGTGCCAGCAGCTTAACGGGGCCAACGAAACAGTTCTTC
TRBJ2-7 | TRBV7-9 | many | TRBD1 | CASSFGQALGEQYF | TGTGCCAGCAGCTTCGGACAGGCGCTTGGCGAGCAGTACTTC
TRBJ1-5 | TRBV28 | many | TRBD1 | CASTTLNGQGHQPQHF | TGTGCCAGCACCACACTGAACGGACAGGGACATCAGCCCCAGCATTTT
TRBJ2-1 | TRBV5-1 | NA | TRBD2 | CASSLLAGDYNEQFF | TGCGCCAGCAGCTTATTAGCGGGAGATTACAATGAGCAGTTCTTC
TRBJ2-7 | TRBV11-2 | many | NA | CASSSAGARYEQYF | TGTGCCAGCAGCTCTGCCGGGGCCCGCTACGAGCAGTACTTC
TRBJ2-1 | TRBV4-1 | few | TRBD2 | CASSQPTSGLYNEQFF | TGCGCCAGCAGCCAACCCACTAGCGGGCTCTACAATGAGCAGTTCTTC
TRBJ2-3 | TRBV7-3 | NA | NA | CASGGPPGSTDTQYF | TGTGCCAGCGGGGGGCCACCCGGTAGCACAGATACGCAGTATTTT
TRBJ2-7 | TRBV28 | many | NA | CASGTGLAGAYEQYF | TGTGCCAGCGGGACAGGGTTAGCGGGAGCCTACGAGCAGTACTTC
TRBJ2-1 | TRBV28 | many | TRBD2 | CASSPPGLAGNNEQFF | TGTGCCAGCAGTCCCCCCGGACTAGCGGGGAACAATGAGCAGTTCTTC
TRBJ1-1 | TRBV10-1 | many | TRBD1 | CASRLQGKTEAFF | TGCGCCAGCAGGCTACAGGGGAAGACTGAAGCTTTCTTT
TRBJ2-3 | TRBV28 | many | TRBD2 | CASSLVTGGRSNTQYF | TGTGCCAGCAGTTTAGTAACGGGAGGAAGATCCAATACGCAGTATTTT
TRBJ2-5 | TRBV19 | NA | TRBD2 | CASRMGPRLAGESYQETQYF | TGTGCCAGTAGAATGGGACCAAGACTAGCGGGAGAATCCTATCAAGAGACCCAGTACTTC
TRBJ2-3 | TRBV7-3 | many | TRBD2 | CASSVSGTSAPRDTQYF | TGTGCCAGCAGCGTCTCCGGGACTAGCGCTCCCAGGGATACGCAGTATTTT
TRBJ2-3 | TRBV5-1 | many | TRBD2 | CASSKGTSGLTDTQYF | TGCGCCAGCAGTAAAGGGACTAGCGGACTCACAGATACGCAGTATTTT
TRBJ2-3 | TRBV11-2 | many | NA | CASSQLGVSDTQYF | TGTGCCAGCAGCCAGCTCGGTGTTTCAGATACGCAGTATTTT
TRBJ2-5 | TRBV29-1 | many | NA | CSVGGRQAETQYF | TGCAGCGTTGGAGGTAGACAGGCAGAGACCCAGTACTTC
TRBJ2-3 | TRBV27 | many | TRBD2 | CASRRTSGSGNGTQYF | TGTGCCAGCAGGAGGACTAGCGGGAGTGGCAATGGTACGCAGTATTTT
TRBJ1-4 | TRBV28 | many | TRBD1 | CASIGFGTGHEKLFF | TGTGCCAGCATCGGCTTTGGGACAGGGCATGAAAAACTGTTTTTT
TRBJ2-4 | TRBV7-9 | many | NA | CASSLAGTAKNIQYF | TGTGCCAGCAGCTTAGCCGGGACAGCCAAAAACATTCAGTACTTC
TRBJ2-7 | TRBV20-1 | NA | NA | CSAYTTVSYEQYF | TGCAGTGCTTATACGACAGTCTCCTACGAGCAGTACTTC
TRBJ1-3 | TRBV6-1 | few | TRBD1 | CASSFDRGSGNTIYF | TGTGCCAGCAGCTTTGACAGGGGCTCTGGAAACACCATATATTTT
TRBJ2-1 | TRBV12-3/TRBV12-4 | many | TRBD1 | CASRTGVGNEQFF | TGTGCCAGCAGGACAGGGGTTGGCAATGAGCAGTTCTTC
TRBJ2-7 | TRBV7-9 | NA | TRBD2 | CTSSSSSGLAGVEQYF | TGTACCAGCAGCTCTAGCTCTGGACTAGCGGGAGTCGAGCAGTACTTC
TRBJ2-5 | TRBV12-3/TRBV12-4 | many | NA | CASSGAQETQYF | TGTGCCAGCTCCGGGGCTCAAGAGACCCAGTACTTC
TRBJ2-1 | TRBV13 | few | TRBD2 | CASSLRGTSGPSSYNEQFF | TGTGCCAGCAGCTTACGTGGGACTAGCGGGCCAAGCTCCTACAATGAGCAGTTCTTC
TRBJ2-7 | TRBV7-9 | few | NA | CASSPQTIYEQYF | TGTGCCAGCAGCCCCCAAACCATCTACGAGCAGTACTTC
TRBJ2-7 | TRBV6-5 | many | NA | CASSYSTGGYPYEQYF | TGTGCCAGCAGTTACTCGACGGGGGGCTACCCCTACGAGCAGTACTTC
TRBJ2-3 | TRBV7-2 | many | NA | CASSLEVFRMTDTQYF | TGTGCCAGCAGCTTAGAGGTCTTCCGGATGACAGATACGCAGTATTTT
TRBJ2-7 | TRBV14 | few | NA | CASSQDTGLRNYEQYF | TGTGCCAGCAGCCAAGATACGGGACTCAGAAACTACGAGCAGTACTTC
TRBJ2-3 | TRBV5-1 | many | NA | CASSLEKPFSDTQYF | TGCGCCAGCAGCTTGGAAAAGCCTTTTTCAGATACGCAGTATTTT
TRBJ2-1 | TRBV27 | NA | NA | CATHGGLEQFF | TGTGCCACCCATGGGGGACTGGAGCAGTTCTTC
TRBJ2-5 | TRBV11-2 | NA | NA | CASRGRHSLGETQYF | TGTGCCAGCCGCGGCCGCCACTCCCTTGGAGAGACCCAGTACTTC
TRBJ2-3 | TRBV6-5 | many | NA | CASSYSGPTDTQYF | TGTGCCAGCAGTTACTCGGGACCCACAGATACGCAGTATTTT
TRBJ2-7 | TRBV6-2/TRBV6-3 | NA | TRBD2 | CASSSLAGGSEQYF | TGTGCCAGCAGTTCCCTAGCGGGAGGCTCGGAGCAGTACTTC
TRBJ2-5 | TRBV7-8 | many | NA | CASSLDRTPETQYF | TGTGCCAGCAGCTTAGACAGGACCCCAGAGACCCAGTACTTC